The rows below give T cell receptor beta chains drawn from one sample of a study of shared clonotypes between healthy human individuals. Repertoires were generated with immunoSEQ multiplex PCR, while TCRdb's copy carries only in-frame clones and drops some. The profile shows some 2,400,000 clones, approximately 96% of them singletons. Sequenced input: naive CD4+ T cells sorted from blood. Source of these receptors: a man younger than 35 in good health. Both conserved end residues are part of each CDR3. The D gene is left open where the match is weak. Clone size is not always given. Where it is, it says once, few, many or a class for expanded clones.

v_call	clone_size	cdr3_length	j_call	d_call	cdr3_aa	cdr3_nt
TRBV19	-	14	TRBJ2-3	TRBD2	CASSRREGTDTQYF	TGTGCCAGTAGTCGGCGGGAGGGCACAGATACGCAGTATTTT
TRBV6-1	once	13	TRBJ1-1	-	CASSEAGGGATFF	TGTGCCAGCAGTGAAGCAGGCGGGGGCGCGACTTTCTTT
TRBV6-1	-	13	TRBJ1-2	-	CASTGTGFYGYTF	TGTGCCAGCACGGGGACGGGGTTCTATGGCTACACCTTC
TRBV11-2	-	12	TRBJ2-5	-	CASSAQWETQYF	TGTGCCAGCAGCGCACAGTGGGAGACCCAGTACTTC
TRBV30	few	15	TRBJ1-2	-	CAWRTRGKGGYGYTF	TGTGCCTGGCGCACGAGGGGGAAAGGTGGCTATGGCTACACCTTC
TRBV7-9	once	15	TRBJ2-1	TRBD1	CASSLKQGAGNEQFF	TGTGCCAGCAGCTTAAAACAGGGGGCAGGCAATGAGCAGTTCTTC
TRBV4-1	-	16	TRBJ1-1	TRBD1	CASSQGQGRVNTEAFF	TGCGCCAGCAGCCAAGGACAGGGTAGAGTAAACACTGAAGCTTTCTTT
TRBV5-6	-	14	TRBJ1-6	-	CASSLITGNSPLHF	TGTGCCAGCAGCTTAATCACAGGCAATTCACCCCTCCACTTT
TRBV27	-	15	TRBJ2-5	TRBD2	CASSFAGGPRETQYF	TGTGCCAGCAGTTTTGCGGGAGGGCCCAGAGAGACCCAGTACTTC
TRBV29-1	-	14	TRBJ1-1	-	CSVEDPRGLNGAFF	TGCAGCGTTGAAGATCCCCGGGGGCTTAATGGAGCTTTCTTT
TRBV30	-	15	TRBJ1-6	TRBD1	CAWSQTRTGDSPLHF	TGTGCCTGGAGCCAGACCAGGACAGGGGATTCACCCCTCCACTTT
TRBV4-1	-	18	TRBJ2-4	TRBD2	CASSRTSGRELAKNIQYF	TGCGCCAGCAGTCGGACTAGCGGGAGGGAACTAGCCAAAAACATTCAGTACTTC
TRBV7-9	-	16	TRBJ2-7	-	CASSLVSPTGSYEQYF	TGTGCCAGCAGCTTAGTATCCCCCACAGGCTCCTACGAGCAGTACTTC
TRBV4-2	-	18	TRBJ2-7	TRBD2	CASSQDKTSGANSYEQYF	TGTGCCAGCAGCCAAGATAAAACTAGCGGGGCTAACTCCTACGAGCAGTACTTC
TRBV9	-	17	TRBJ2-5	TRBD1	CASSVGPQDRESETQYF	TGTGCCAGCAGCGTAGGGCCCCAGGACAGGGAGTCGGAGACCCAGTACTTC
TRBV4-2	-	15	TRBJ1-2	-	CASSQRYPTNYGYTF	TGTGCCAGCAGCCAACGATACCCTACTAACTATGGCTACACCTTC
TRBV2	once	13	TRBJ1-2	TRBD1	CASSERQGRGHTF	TGTGCCAGCAGTGAAAGACAGGGAAGGGGACACACCTTC
TRBV6-5	-	15	TRBJ2-4	TRBD1	CASSPNRDRKNIQYF	TGTGCCAGCAGCCCCAACCGGGACAGAAAAAACATTCAGTACTTC
TRBV5-1	-	20	TRBJ2-7	TRBD2	CASSLAPTSGRVERSYEQYF	TGCGCCAGCAGCTTGGCCCCGACTAGCGGGAGGGTTGAACGGTCCTACGAGCAGTACTTC
TRBV9	-	16	TRBJ2-3	-	CASSVASGTRTDTQYF	TGTGCCAGCAGCGTAGCCTCCGGGACCCGCACAGATACGCAGTATTTT
TRBV4-3	-	15	TRBJ2-1	TRBD2	CASSQGASGYNEQFF	TGCGCCAGCAGCCAAGGGGCTAGCGGCTACAATGAGCAGTTCTTC
TRBV6-5	-	12	TRBJ2-5	-	CATGPYQETQYF	TGTGCCACCGGGCCTTACCAAGAGACCCAGTACTTC